This T cell receptor beta chain is drawn from a study of CD8 T cells in ankylosing spondylitis. General study points: Seven or eight highly homologous variants formed a TCR beta motif that appeared characteristic of ankylosing spondylitis blood.

Points on this clonotype: No antigen is known for it. The junction differs from germline at one of its ends, possibly a read error.

This CDR3 is built from 19 residues. Quantitative 5'-RACE with molecular barcodes produced the TCR beta libraries. TCRdb re-called the 5' RACE reads through MiXCR, storing one row per CDR3 protein. There are under 850,000 distinct CDR3 sequences in the sample; roughly 19% occur only once, and around a fifth lies in the top ten. This chain joins TRBV12-3 or TRBV12-4 and TRBJ2-1; 7 nucleotides align to TRBD2. The source is a male donor with ankylosing spondylitis. Input material: blood, either unsorted or a sorted T cell fraction (not recorded which). CDR3 region: CTSSLVPAGAPTQYNEQFF. The CDR3 nucleotides are TGTACCAGCAGTTTAGTACCCGCGGGAGCCCCCACACAGTACAATGAGCAGTTCTTC.